Listed below are T cell receptor beta chains from one sample, sequenced in a study of shared clonotypes between healthy human individuals. Some clones are missing from TCRdb's copy, which holds only in-frame ones; the method was immunoSEQ multiplex PCR. The sample records millions of clones, over 85% being singletons. Sample: naive CD8+ T cells sorted from blood. The receptor source for this set is a man aged 18-30 years in good health. The CDR3 runs from the conserved cysteine through the conserved F or W. Fields, in order: V gene, J gene, CDR3 protein.

V gene: TRBV9
J gene: TRBJ2-7
CDR3 protein: CASSVDSSYEQYF

V gene: TRBV7-8
J gene: TRBJ1-2
CDR3 protein: CASSAATGVYGYTF

V gene: TRBV28
J gene: TRBJ1-2
CDR3 protein: CASSYTSTGGYTF

V gene: TRBV2
J gene: TRBJ2-2
CDR3 protein: CARGGVTGELFF

V gene: TRBV7-9
J gene: TRBJ1-2
CDR3 protein: CASSFSPGGSGQKSYGYTF

V gene: TRBV13
J gene: TRBJ2-1
CDR3 protein: CASSFNEQFF

V gene: TRBV30
J gene: TRBJ1-5
CDR3 protein: CAWSVGQGNQPQHF

V gene: TRBV5-8
J gene: TRBJ2-3
CDR3 protein: CASSGRYFADTQYF

V gene: TRBV4-3
J gene: TRBJ2-7
CDR3 protein: CASSQELPGEGYEQYF

V gene: TRBV6-6
J gene: TRBJ1-6
CDR3 protein: CASVVSYNSPLHF

V gene: TRBV7-9
J gene: TRBJ2-3
CDR3 protein: CASSLSGWDPDTQYF

V gene: TRBV19
J gene: TRBJ1-3
CDR3 protein: CASSIDREGYSGNTIYF

V gene: TRBV11-2
J gene: TRBJ2-7
CDR3 protein: CASSPSPSYEQYF

V gene: TRBV7-8
J gene: TRBJ1-5
CDR3 protein: CASSSLLVGADSNQPQHF

V gene: TRBV5-1
J gene: TRBJ2-1
CDR3 protein: CASSLVSGEYNEQFF

V gene: TRBV28
J gene: TRBJ2-7
CDR3 protein: CASSLLDSEREQYF

V gene: TRBV15
J gene: TRBJ2-7
CDR3 protein: CATSRETGTGGYEQYF

V gene: TRBV27
J gene: TRBJ2-7
CDR3 protein: CASSLFMWERYYEQYF

V gene: TRBV7-2
J gene: TRBJ2-5
CDR3 protein: CASSLFSSGETQYF

V gene: TRBV27
J gene: TRBJ2-7
CDR3 protein: CASSFNSYYEQYF

V gene: TRBV10-3
J gene: TRBJ1-2
CDR3 protein: CAISEPPQLANYGYTF

V gene: TRBV7-8
J gene: TRBJ1-2
CDR3 protein: CASSLDGQGYTF

V gene: TRBV7-2
J gene: TRBJ2-3
CDR3 protein: CASSSLSTDTQYF

V gene: TRBV7-2
J gene: TRBJ1-2
CDR3 protein: CASSLGIGGTYGYTF

V gene: TRBV5-6
J gene: TRBJ1-5
CDR3 protein: CASSLGGVANQPQHF

V gene: TRBV27
J gene: TRBJ2-3
CDR3 protein: CASTGTSFDTQYF

V gene: TRBV19
J gene: TRBJ1-1
CDR3 protein: CASSAAQGLNTEAFF

V gene: TRBV28
J gene: TRBJ1-5
CDR3 protein: CATGSNQPQHF

V gene: TRBV6-5
J gene: TRBJ1-4
CDR3 protein: CASTFGGKLFF

V gene: TRBV5-1
J gene: TRBJ2-6
CDR3 protein: CASSLAIGGLVAGANVLTF

V gene: TRBV5-1
J gene: TRBJ2-7
CDR3 protein: CASRLEGPSSYEQYF

V gene: TRBV7-6
J gene: TRBJ2-1
CDR3 protein: CASSKLAGPYNEQFF

V gene: TRBV5-8
J gene: TRBJ2-7
CDR3 protein: CASSFGTGTYEQYF

V gene: TRBV30
J gene: TRBJ2-4
CDR3 protein: CAWSPNVDIQYF

V gene: TRBV4-1
J gene: TRBJ1-5
CDR3 protein: CASSPWRQGGQPQHF

V gene: TRBV6-6
J gene: TRBJ2-3
CDR3 protein: CAVGGNTDTQYF

V gene: TRBV4-1
J gene: TRBJ2-6
CDR3 protein: CASSQDGPGVTGANVLTF

V gene: TRBV6-5
J gene: TRBJ1-5
CDR3 protein: CASGTGWEGQPQHF

V gene: TRBV28
J gene: TRBJ1-1
CDR3 protein: CASSLSWGAEAFF

V gene: TRBV6-5
J gene: TRBJ2-2
CDR3 protein: CASRASTGELFF

V gene: TRBV7-9
J gene: TRBJ2-1
CDR3 protein: CASTLTGVMFF

V gene: TRBV13
J gene: TRBJ2-7
CDR3 protein: CASQGSNSYEQYF

V gene: TRBV27
J gene: TRBJ1-6
CDR3 protein: CASSLMANSPLHF

V gene: TRBV4-1
J gene: TRBJ2-7
CDR3 protein: CASSPGTSGSISEQYF

V gene: TRBV28
J gene: TRBJ1-2
CDR3 protein: CASTLRGWDRGQRYGYTF

V gene: TRBV21-1
J gene: TRBJ1-2
CDR3 protein: CASSSLGRGQGSLIYGYTF

V gene: TRBV16
J gene: TRBJ2-7
CDR3 protein: CASSQAQSSYEQYF

V gene: TRBV27
J gene: TRBJ2-7
CDR3 protein: CASSFGGSSYEQYF

V gene: TRBV6-5
J gene: TRBJ1-1
CDR3 protein: CASSYGESSTEAFF

V gene: TRBV9
J gene: TRBJ2-7
CDR3 protein: CASTAGPSSYEQYF

V gene: TRBV11-2
J gene: TRBJ2-3
CDR3 protein: CASSLASGGSTDTQYF

V gene: TRBV30
J gene: TRBJ1-1
CDR3 protein: CAWSRLRGLEAFF

V gene: TRBV4-3
J gene: TRBJ1-2
CDR3 protein: CASSQGYGYTF

V gene: TRBV27
J gene: TRBJ2-3
CDR3 protein: CASRTSTGPADTQYF